The rows below give T cell receptor beta chains drawn from one sample of a study of blood T cell repertoires in COVID-19. Assay: immunoSEQ multiplex PCR; the TCRdb copy retains only in-frame clones and omits some. Altogether 210,000 or so clones are present, more than 75% being singletons, with the ten largest covering approximately 4.6%. Input material: PBMCs or T cells enriched from blood (not recorded which). The receptor set was obtained from a man aged 30 to 45 with acute COVID-19. The CDR3 runs from the conserved cysteine through the conserved F or W. A D gene is named only where the DNA matches it firmly. Clone size, where shown, is once, few, many, or a class for clones that have expanded.

>once|TRBJ2-2|TRBV23-1|-
TGCGCCAGCAACACAACGGACAGCGACGGGGAGCTGTTTTTT
CASNTTDSDGELFF
>once|TRBJ1-4|TRBV19|-
TGTGCCAGCCTCCGCGCGGGGAGACATGAAAAACTGTTTTTT
CASLRAGRHEKLFF
>-|TRBJ1-6|TRBV28|-
TGTGCCAGCAGTTTATCGTCGGGGGTCTCACCCCTCCACTTT
CASSLSSGVSPLHF
>-|TRBJ2-7|TRBV6-5|TRBD1
TGTGCCAGCAGTTACCGGGACAGGGGAGGGTACGAGCAGTACTTC
CASSYRDRGGYEQYF
>-|TRBJ1-1|TRBV12-3/TRBV12-4|TRBD1
TGTGCCAGCAGCCAGGGACAGACTGTGGAAGCTTTCTTT
CASSQGQTVEAFF
>-|TRBJ1-5|TRBV10-2|-
TGCGCCAGCAGTGAGTCAGCGGGGACACAGCCCCAGCATTTT
CASSESAGTQPQHF
>once|TRBJ2-5|TRBV5-1|-
TGCGCCAGCAGCCAAGAGGGAAGGGAAGAGACCCAGTACTTC
CASSQEGREETQYF
>-|TRBJ1-2|TRBV7-9|TRBD1
TGTGCCAGCAGCTTAGCCGGACAGGGGAACAATGGCTACACCTTC
CASSLAGQGNNGYTF
>-|TRBJ2-3|TRBV9|-
TGTGCCAGCAGCATTAGCGGACTGAGCACAGATACGCAGTATTTT
CASSISGLSTDTQYF
>-|TRBJ1-1|TRBV6-5|-
TGTGCCAGCCTATTCAGGGGACTGAACACTGAAGCTTTCTTT
CASLFRGLNTEAFF
>-|TRBJ1-6|TRBV6-5|-
TGTGCCAGCACCCTCTCTTCAGGTACCAATTCACCCCTCCACTTT
CASTLSSGTNSPLHF
>few|TRBJ1-5|TRBV19|-
TGTGCCAGCTCTTTTCGTGGGGGCGACCAGCCCCAGCATTTT
CASSFRGGDQPQHF
>-|TRBJ1-1|TRBV29-1|-
TGCAGCGACGTTCAGGGTGGGGTCACTGAAGCTTTCTTT
CSDVQGGVTEAFF
>-|TRBJ1-1|TRBV6-5|TRBD1
TGTGCCAGCAGATACCGGGACAGGGGAAACGGCGAAGCTTTCTTT
CASRYRDRGNGEAFF
>few|TRBJ1-3|TRBV11-2|-
TGTGCCAGCAGCCCCCTATCAAACACCATATATTTT
CASSPLSNTIYF
>once|TRBJ2-2|TRBV27|TRBD1
TGTGCCAGCACTACTTTGGGGACAGGGGTTCGCACCGGGGAGCTGTTTTTT
CASTTLGTGVRTGELFF
>-|TRBJ1-2|TRBV9|-
TGTGCCAGCAGCGATTCCCCGGAGGGGGGGCTGGTCGATGGCTACACCTTC
CASSDSPEGGLVDGYTF
>-|TRBJ2-7|TRBV3-1/TRBV3-2|-
TGTGCCACCGCACCGGGACATCTCTCCTACGAGCAGTACTTC
CATAPGHLSYEQYF
>-|TRBJ1-1|TRBV28|TRBD1
TGTGCCAGCAGCAGACCGGGACAGGGGGCGCGTACTGAAGCTTTCTTT
CASSRPGQGARTEAFF
>-|TRBJ2-1|TRBV19|-
TGTGCCAGTAGTATACTGGTTCAGGGCCATGAGCAGTTCTTC
CASSILVQGHEQFF
>-|TRBJ1-6|TRBV25-1|-
TGTGCCAGCAGTGAATGGGACAAAAATTCACCCCTCCACTTT
CASSEWDKNSPLHF
>once|TRBJ2-3|TRBV6-5|-
TGTGCCAGCAGTTACTCGAATCCGGGTGCAGATACGCAGTATTTT
CASSYSNPGADTQYF
>few|TRBJ2-6|TRBV7-9|-
TGTGCCAGCAGCTTAGGCCCCCAGGTGGGGGCCAACGTCCTGACTTTC
CASSLGPQVGANVLTF
>-|TRBJ1-2|TRBV29-1|-
TGCAGCGTTGATGGATCAGGGGTCCGCTATGGCTACACCTTC
CSVDGSGVRYGYTF
>-|TRBJ2-7|TRBV19|-
TGTGCCAGTGCCCCTCAGGGGGGTTACGAGCAGTACTTC
CASAPQGGYEQYF
>-|TRBJ1-2|TRBV25-1|TRBD1
TGTGCCAGCAGTGAGGACAGGGTCTATGGCTACACCTTC
CASSEDRVYGYTF
>-|TRBJ1-6|TRBV9|-
TGTGCCAGCAGCGAAAGCATGGAGAATTCACCCCTCCACTTT
CASSESMENSPLHF
>-|TRBJ2-1|TRBV25-1|-
TGTGCCAGCGGTAGCGCGTACAATGAGCAGTTCTTC
CASGSAYNEQFF
>-|TRBJ2-5|TRBV2|-
TGTGCCAGCAGCCGAGGGGGAGAGACCCAGTACTTC
CASSRGGETQYF
>-|TRBJ2-5|TRBV27|-
TGTGCCAGCAGTTTATCCCCAGGGGAGACCCAGTACTTC
CASSLSPGETQYF
>few|TRBJ2-1|TRBV7-3|TRBD2
TGTGCCAGCAGCCTCGGGACTAGCGAGCAGTTCTTC
CASSLGTSEQFF
>-|TRBJ2-1|TRBV4-1|TRBD2
TGCGCCAGCAGCCTTAGGACTAGCGACAATGAGCAGTTCTTC
CASSLRTSDNEQFF
>-|TRBJ1-1|TRBV15|-
TGTGCCACCAGCAACCTCCCTATCCGGGGAGTGTTGAACACTGAAGCTTTCTTT
CATSNLPIRGVLNTEAFF
>-|TRBJ2-7|TRBV7-6|TRBD2
TGTGCCAGCAGCCCTGATGATCGACTAGCGGGATCCTACGAGCAGTACTTC
CASSPDDRLAGSYEQYF
>-|TRBJ2-1|TRBV7-6|TRBD1
TGTGCCAGCAGCTCTAGGGCTGGGACAGGCCCTATGAACAATGAGCAGTTCTTC
CASSSRAGTGPMNNEQFF
>-|TRBJ2-5|TRBV27|TRBD1
TGTGCCACTAAGACAGGGATGCAAGAGACCCAGTACTTC
CATKTGMQETQYF
>few|TRBJ2-7|TRBV27|TRBD2
TGTGCCAGCAGCCGACTAGCCGGGCACGAGCAGTACTTC
CASSRLAGHEQYF
>once|TRBJ2-5|TRBV10-2|TRBD2
TGCGCCAGCAGCCTAGCGGGGGGGCAGGGGACCCAGTACTTC
CASSLAGGQGTQYF
>-|TRBJ2-1|TRBV7-2|TRBD2
TGTGCCAGCAGCTTAAAGGGACTAGCGCTGTCCGTAGGGGAGCAGTTCTTC
CASSLKGLALSVGEQFF